The TCR beta chain under discussion was sequenced for a study of blood T cell repertoires in COVID-19. Study as a whole: Samples representing acute and convalescent COVID-19 were sourced from the United States, Italy and Spain. PBMCs, B-cell-depleted T cells, or T cells were the source of the cDNA or gDNA that made up the material.

As handled by the study authors: Counts of nucleated cells, estimated from reference gene primer amplification, were obtained. Produced via immunoSEQ multiplex PCR; TCRdb's table is partial and in-frame only. V, J and clone size are taken as reported in that table, and D and trimming were inferred from the DNA itself. The data hold 150,000 to 200,000 clones, with 87% observed a single time. This clone was detected once. The CDR3 length is 15 residues. V was trimmed by 2 bases and J by 1 base, leaving 8 bases between them. Germline assignment: CDR1 SGHTA and CDR2 FQGNSA. This chain links TRBV7-2 with TRBJ2-2; possibly TRBD1 for D (5 bases). The sample consisted of peripheral blood. The source of this sequence is a woman aged 45 to 65 with acute or convalescent COVID-19. The CDR3 bases are TGTGCCAGCAGCTTACGGACACTGAACACCGGGGAGCTGTTTTTT. It codes for CASSLRTLNTGELFF.